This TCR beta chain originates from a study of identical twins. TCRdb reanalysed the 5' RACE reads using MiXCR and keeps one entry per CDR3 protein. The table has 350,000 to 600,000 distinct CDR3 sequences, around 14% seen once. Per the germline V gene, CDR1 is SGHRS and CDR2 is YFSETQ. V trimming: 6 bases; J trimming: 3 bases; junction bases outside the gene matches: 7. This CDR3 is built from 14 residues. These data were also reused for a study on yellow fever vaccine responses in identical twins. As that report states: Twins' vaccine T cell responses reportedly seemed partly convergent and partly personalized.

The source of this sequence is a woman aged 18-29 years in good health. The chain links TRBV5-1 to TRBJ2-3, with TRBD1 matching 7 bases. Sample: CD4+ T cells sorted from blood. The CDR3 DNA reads TGCGCCAGCACAACAGGGGATGGGACAGATACGCAGTATTTT. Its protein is CASTTGDGTDTQYF.